This T cell receptor (beta chain) originates from a study of cytomegalovirus exposure and HLA in healthy donors. On the study more broadly: It was reported in a later analysis that the 90 to 150 validation repertoires used the same platform as the 550 to 800 first-cohort repertoires.

Study-wide results and caveats: CMV antigen specificity was confirmed in vitro for a few CMV-associated chains. Altogether, 150 to 200 TCR beta chains were recorded as cytomegalovirus-associated.

Comment on this clone: The target antigen is unknown.

The protocol was immunoSEQ multiplex PCR, while the TCRdb copy is restricted to in-frame clones and leaves out a portion. The sample has about 150,000 clones, about 87% seen once; the top ten hold about 4.9%. Trimming removed 9 bases from V and 4 bases from J, with 12 bases in between. Germline CDR1 reads SNHLY; CDR2 reads FYNNEI. The length of the CDR3 is 13 residues. An approximately 120-subject validation cohort, separate from the 666-subject first cohort, supplied the donors. The genes are TRBV2 and TRBJ2-2; D possibly corresponds to TRBD1 (6 bases). This clonotype originated in a man younger than 35 in good health and CMV-seropositive. The sequenced sample consisted of PBMCs. Written as DNA, the CDR3 is TGTGCCAGAACGGACAGCACCACCGGGGAGCTGTTTTTT. It yields the protein CARTDSTTGELFF.